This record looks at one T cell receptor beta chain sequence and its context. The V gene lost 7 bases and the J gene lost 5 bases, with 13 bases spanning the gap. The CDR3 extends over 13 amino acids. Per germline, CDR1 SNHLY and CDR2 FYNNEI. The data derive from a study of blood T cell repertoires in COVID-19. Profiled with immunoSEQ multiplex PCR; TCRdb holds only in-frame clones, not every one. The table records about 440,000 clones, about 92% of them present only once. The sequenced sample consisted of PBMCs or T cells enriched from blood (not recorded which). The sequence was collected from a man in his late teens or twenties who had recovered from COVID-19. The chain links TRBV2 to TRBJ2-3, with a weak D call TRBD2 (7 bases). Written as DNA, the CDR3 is TGTGCCAGCAACGGGGGGCAGCGAGATACGCAGTATTTT. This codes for CASNGGQRDTQYF.